This TCR beta chain was documented in a study of CD8 T cells in ankylosing spondylitis. MiXCR was run by TCRdb on the 5' RACE reads, yielding one entry per CDR3 protein. Of fewer than 35,000 distinct CDR3 sequences in the sample, under 40% were seen once. This clonotype appeared a few times. Unmatched junction bases numbered 17, after V lost 1 base and J lost 0 bases. The CDR3 has 21 residues. The germline gives CDR1 MGHRA, CDR2 YSYEKL. The sequence was obtained from a male donor with ankylosing spondylitis. The V call is TRBV4-1, the J call TRBJ2-4, with 8 bases identical to TRBD1. Sequencing was performed on synovial fluid, either unsorted or a sorted T cell fraction (not recorded which). The CDR3 nucleotides are TGCGCCAGCAGCCAAGGAGTGGGGACAGGACCACTAACTTTAGCCAAAAACATTCAGTACTTC. This gives the protein CASSQGVGTGPLTLAKNIQYF.